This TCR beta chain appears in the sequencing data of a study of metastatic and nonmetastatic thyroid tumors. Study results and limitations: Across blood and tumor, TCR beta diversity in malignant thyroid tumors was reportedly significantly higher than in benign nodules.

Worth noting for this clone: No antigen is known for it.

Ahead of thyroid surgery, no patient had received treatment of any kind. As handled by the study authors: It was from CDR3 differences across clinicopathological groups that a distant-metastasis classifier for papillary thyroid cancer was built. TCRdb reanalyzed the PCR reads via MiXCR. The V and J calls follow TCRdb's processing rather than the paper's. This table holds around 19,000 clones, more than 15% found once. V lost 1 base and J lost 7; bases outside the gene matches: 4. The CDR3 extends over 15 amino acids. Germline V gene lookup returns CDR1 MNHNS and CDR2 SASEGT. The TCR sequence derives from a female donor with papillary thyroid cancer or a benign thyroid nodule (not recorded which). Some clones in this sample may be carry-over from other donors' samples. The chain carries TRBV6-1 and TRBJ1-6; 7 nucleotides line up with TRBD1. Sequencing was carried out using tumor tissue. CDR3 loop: CASSEEPGGNSPLHF. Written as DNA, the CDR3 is TGTGCCAGCAGTGAAGAGCCAGGGGGGAATTCACCCCTCCACTTT.